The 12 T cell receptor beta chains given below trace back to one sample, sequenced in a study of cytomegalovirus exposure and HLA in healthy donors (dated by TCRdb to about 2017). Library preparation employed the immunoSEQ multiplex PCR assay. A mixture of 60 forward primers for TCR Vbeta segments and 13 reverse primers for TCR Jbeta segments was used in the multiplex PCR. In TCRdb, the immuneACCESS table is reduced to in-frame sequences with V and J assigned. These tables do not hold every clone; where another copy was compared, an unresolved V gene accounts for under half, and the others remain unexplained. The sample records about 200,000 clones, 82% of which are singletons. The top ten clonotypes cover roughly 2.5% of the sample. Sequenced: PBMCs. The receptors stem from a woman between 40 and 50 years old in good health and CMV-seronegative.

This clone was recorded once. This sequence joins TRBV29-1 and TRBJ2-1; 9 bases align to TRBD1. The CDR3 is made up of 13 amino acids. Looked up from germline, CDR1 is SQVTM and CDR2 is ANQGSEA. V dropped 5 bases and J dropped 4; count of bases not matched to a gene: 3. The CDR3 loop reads CSVRQGEYNEQFF. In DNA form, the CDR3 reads TGCAGCGTTAGACAGGGGGAATACAATGAGCAGTTCTTC.

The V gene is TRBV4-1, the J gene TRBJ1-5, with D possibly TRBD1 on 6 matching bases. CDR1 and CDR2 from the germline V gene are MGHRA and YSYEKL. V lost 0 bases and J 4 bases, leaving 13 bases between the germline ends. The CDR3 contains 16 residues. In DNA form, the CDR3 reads TGCGCCAGCAGCCAAGAATGGGGGCTCAGGAATCAGCCCCAGCATTTT. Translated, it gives CASSQEWGLRNQPQHF.

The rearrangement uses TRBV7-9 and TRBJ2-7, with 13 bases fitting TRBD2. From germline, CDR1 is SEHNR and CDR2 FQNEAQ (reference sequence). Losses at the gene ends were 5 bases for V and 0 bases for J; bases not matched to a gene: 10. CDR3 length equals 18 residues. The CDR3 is CASSVGPGTSGISYEQYF. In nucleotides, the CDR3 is TGTGCCAGCAGCGTTGGTCCCGGGACTAGCGGGATCTCCTACGAGCAGTACTTC.

The CDR3, as DNA: TGCAGCGCCGATTTGGGCGCGGGAGGCGAGCAGTACTTC. It specifies CSADLGAGGEQYF. The gene calls are TRBV29-1 and TRBJ2-5; 8 bases are shared with TRBD2. With the DNA end fitting TRBJ2-7 better, the J assignment may be wrong. The CDR3 has 13 amino acids. The germline V gene encodes CDR1 SQVTM and CDR2 ANQGSEA.

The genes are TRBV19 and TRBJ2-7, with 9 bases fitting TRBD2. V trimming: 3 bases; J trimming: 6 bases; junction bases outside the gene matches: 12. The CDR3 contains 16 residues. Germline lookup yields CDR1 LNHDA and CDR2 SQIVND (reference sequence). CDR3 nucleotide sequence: TGTGCCAGTAGTATTGGCGATTTGGGACTAGCCGGCGAGCAGTACTTC. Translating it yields CASSIGDLGLAGEQYF.

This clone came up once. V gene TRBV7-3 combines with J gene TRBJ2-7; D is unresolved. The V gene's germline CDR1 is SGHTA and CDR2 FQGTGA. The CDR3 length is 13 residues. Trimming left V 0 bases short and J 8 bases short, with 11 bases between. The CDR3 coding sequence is TGTGCCAGCAGCTTAACCAGCCAGGCTAAGCAGTACTTC. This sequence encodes CASSLTSQAKQYF.

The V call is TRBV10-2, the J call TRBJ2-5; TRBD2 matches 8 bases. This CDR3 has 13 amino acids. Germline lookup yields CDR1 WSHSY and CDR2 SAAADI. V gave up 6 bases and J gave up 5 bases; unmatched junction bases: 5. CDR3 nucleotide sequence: TGCGCCAGCAGGCGAGGACTAGCCGAGACCCAGTACTTC. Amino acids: CASRRGLAETQYF.

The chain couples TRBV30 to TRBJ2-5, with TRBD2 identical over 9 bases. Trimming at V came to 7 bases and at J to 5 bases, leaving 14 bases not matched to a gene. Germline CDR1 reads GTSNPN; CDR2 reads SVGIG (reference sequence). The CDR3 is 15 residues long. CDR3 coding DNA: TGTGCCTACCACTTACTAGCGGGCAGTGGGGAGACCCAGTACTTC. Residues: CAYHLLAGSGETQYF.

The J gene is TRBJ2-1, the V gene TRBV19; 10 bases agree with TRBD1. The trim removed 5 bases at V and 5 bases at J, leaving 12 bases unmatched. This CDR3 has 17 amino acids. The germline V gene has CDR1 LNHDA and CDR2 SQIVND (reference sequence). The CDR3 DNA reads TGTGCCAGTAGTGCCAGCTCGGGACAGGGGATCCACAATGAGCAGTTCTTC. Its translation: CASSASSGQGIHNEQFF.

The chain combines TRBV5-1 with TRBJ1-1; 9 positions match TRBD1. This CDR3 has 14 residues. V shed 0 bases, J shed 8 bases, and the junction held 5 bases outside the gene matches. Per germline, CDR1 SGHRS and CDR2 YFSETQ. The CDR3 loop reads CASSLVQDRGEAFF. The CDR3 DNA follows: TGCGCCAGCAGCTTGGTCCAGGACAGGGGAGAAGCTTTCTTT.

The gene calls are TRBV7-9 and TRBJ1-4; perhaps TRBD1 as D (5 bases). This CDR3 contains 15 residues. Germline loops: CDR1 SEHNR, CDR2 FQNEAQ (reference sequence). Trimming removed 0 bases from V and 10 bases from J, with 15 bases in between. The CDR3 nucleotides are TGTGCCAGCAGCTTAGCGACTCAGGAGGGGCGAAAACTGTTTTTT. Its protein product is CASSLATQEGRKLFF.

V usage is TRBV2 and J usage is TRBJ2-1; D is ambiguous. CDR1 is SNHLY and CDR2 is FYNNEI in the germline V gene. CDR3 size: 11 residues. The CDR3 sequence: CGQLTANEQFF. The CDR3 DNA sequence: TGTGGCCAGCTTACAGCTAATGAGCAGTTCTTC.